This T cell receptor (beta chain) was observed in a study of T cells in Graves' hyperthyroidism and ophthalmopathy. Study-wide background: Peripheral blood was drawn at first diagnosis, prior to all treatment.

About this clonotype: Being one base from a much bigger clone, this may be a read error.

No ophthalmopathy progression within 18 months constituted stable Graves' hyperthyroidism. CDR3 size: 13 residues. The germline V gene encodes CDR1 MNHEY and CDR2 SMNVEV (reference sequence). It was RNA transcripts that yielded the amplified TCR beta CDR3 regions. The HTBI primer set drove a first-round RT-PCR of the TCR CDR3. TCRdb reanalysed the multiplex PCR reads using MiXCR and keeps one entry per CDR3 protein. The sample lists about 740,000 distinct CDR3 sequences, around 15% occurring once. The V and J genes are TRBV27 and TRBJ1-2; D is possibly TRBD1 (6 bases). This clonotype originated in a young woman with Graves' hyperthyroidism. Sequencing used blood. The CDR3 spells CASSFRGPYGFTF. DNA for the CDR3: TGTGCCAGCAGTTTCAGGGGCCCTTATGGCTTCACCTTC.